The source of this T cell receptor beta chain is a study of identical twins. Trimming pared 5 bases from V and 4 bases from J, leaving 12 bases between. CDR3 length: 13 residues. Germline V lookup: CDR1 SGHAT, CDR2 FQNNGV. TCRdb fed the 5' RACE reads into MiXCR, producing one record per CDR3 protein. The data hold about 100,000 distinct CDR3 sequences, with 5.9% observed a single time. The J gene is TRBJ2-7, the V gene TRBV11-2, with unresolved D. The sequenced sample was memory T cells sorted from blood. This sequence originates from a woman aged 45-65 years in good health. CDR3 loop: CASSPLPFYEQYF. The CDR3 coding sequence is TGTGCCAGCAGCCCTCTGCCGTTTTACGAGCAGTACTTC.